This T cell receptor (beta chain) was recovered during a study of identifying expanded T cells in peripheral blood. Comments on this clone: The antigen remains undetermined.

Study results and limitations: Clone count variance between approximately two-week samples rose with total template count. About 1.2 clones differed between technical replicates, versus around 16 and 19 over time.

The CDR3 runs 14 residues. The V gene lost 7 bases and the J gene lost 1 base, with 14 bases spanning the gap. From germline, CDR1 is MNHNS and CDR2 SASEGT. The assay was immunoSEQ multiplex PCR, and TCRdb's table has in-frame clones only and misses some. The profile covers about 110,000 clones, with 88% appearing a single time and approximately 8% taken by the ten largest. The TCR sequence derives from a person between 18 and 75 years old in good health. This chain uses TRBV6-1 with TRBJ2-7; D possibly matches TRBD1 or TRBD2 (5 bases each). Sample: blood. The CDR3: CASIDRRTSYEQYF. The CDR3 nucleotides are TGTGCCAGCATCGATCGGAGGACATCCTACGAGCAGTACTTC.